This T cell receptor beta chain was identified in a study of T-cell reconstitution after alpha-beta-depleted transplantation in children. The CDR3 runs to 14 residues. Germline V gene lookup returns CDR1 SQVTM and CDR2 ANQGSEA. Trimming at V came to 1 base and at J to 8 bases, leaving 7 bases not matched to a gene. The TCRbeta library incorporated unique molecular identifiers. TCRdb fed the PCR reads into MiXCR, producing one record per CDR3 protein. The sample has over 550,000 distinct CDR3 sequences, about 10% seen once. The J gene is TRBJ1-5, the V gene TRBV29-1, with 8 nucleotides matching TRBD1. This sample comprised PBMCs from the stem cell graft donor, obtained from the stem cell graft. This clonotype was obtained from a human donor who donated a stem cell graft to a child with acute myeloid leukemia. CDR3 DNA: TGCAGCGTTGAAGGGACAGGGATAAACAAGCCCCAGCATTTT. Translated: CSVEGTGINKPQHF.